These 17 T cell receptor beta chains came from one sample sequenced in a study of CD8+ T cells in alopecia areata. Extraction and reverse transcription of RNA yielded cDNA as the sequencing template. Produced via immunoSEQ multiplex PCR; TCRdb's table is partial and in-frame only. The sample has roughly 220,000 clones; roughly three fifths are singletons. The treatment was: oral pan-JAK inhibitor, 5-10 mg twice daily. Material: CD4+ T cells sorted from blood, obtained around week 44, from a patient treated with tofacitinib. The receptors originated from a human donor with alopecia areata.

The chain combines TRBV7-9 with TRBJ2-3, with D possibly being TRBD2 (6 bases). Germline V gives CDR1 SEHNR, CDR2 FQNEAQ (reference sequence). Trimming shortened V by 5 bases and J by 9 bases, and 21 bases separated the two germline ends. This CDR3 comprises 15 residues. CDR3 sequence reads: CASSRTTLGETTQYF. The CDR3 nucleotides are TGTGCCAGCAGCCGGACTACCCTGGGGGAAACGACGCAGTATTTT. The full variable domain, with the rest looked up from reference TRBV7-9 and TRBJ2-3, is DTGVSQNPRHKITKRGQNVTFRCDPISEHNRLYWYRQTLGQGPEFLTYFQNEAQLEKSRLLSDRFSAERPKGSFSTLEIQRTEQGDSAMYLCASSRTTLGETTQYFGPGTRLTVL.

This clone was counted a single time. This chain joins TRBV2 and TRBJ1-1; tentative D call: TRBD1 (6 bases). Germline V gene sequence: CDR1 SNHLY, CDR2 FYNNEI. The CDR3 totals 17 residues. Trimming cost V 3 bases and J 3 bases, with 20 bases left between them. The chain's CDR3 is CASSEGGPRGRDTEAFF. The CDR3 DNA follows: TGTGCCAGCAGTGAGGGAGGGCCTAGGGGGAGGGACACTGAAGCTTTCTTT.

V gene TRBV5-1 combines with J gene TRBJ1-1; unclear D gene. Germline CDR1 and CDR2: SGHRS and YFSETQ. V was pared by 0 bases and J by 0 bases, with 9 bases between. The CDR3 has 15 residues. The CDR3 protein is CASSLVGRVNTEAFF. As DNA, the CDR3 is TGCGCCAGCAGCTTGGTAGGGAGGGTGAACACTGAAGCTTTCTTT.

This sequence joins TRBV4-1 and TRBJ2-1; weak D call: TRBD1 (6 bases). This CDR3 spans 14 amino acids. V was pared by 3 bases and J by 6 bases, with 12 bases between. Germline V gene data show CDR1 as MGHRA and CDR2 as YSYEKL. The CDR3 DNA reads as TGCGCCAGCAGCCACCGAGAACAGGGCAATGAGCAGTTCTTC. Encoded protein: CASSHREQGNEQFF.

This chain connects TRBV6-6 to TRBJ2-2; the D gene could be TRBD1 or TRBD2 (5 bases each). CDR3 length: 13 amino acids. V lost 6 bases, J lost 6 bases, and 11 bases lay in between. CDR1 is MNHNY, CDR2 SVGAGI, per germline (reference sequence). The CDR3 here is CASRPRGPGELFF. CDR3 nucleotide sequence: TGTGCCAGCAGGCCGAGGGGTCCCGGGGAGCTGTTTTTT.

The rearrangement joins TRBV7-2 to TRBJ2-7; no clear D gene. V was pared by 0 bases and J by 5 bases, with 14 bases between. CDR1 is SGHTA, CDR2 FQGNSA, per germline. The CDR3 covers 15 residues. In DNA, the CDR3 is TGTGCCAGCAGCTTAGCCGGCCAGGCTACCCACGAGCAGTACTTC. As protein: CASSLAGQATHEQYF.

This clone was seen a handful of times. The rearrangement uses TRBV29-1 and TRBJ1-2; D gene ambiguous. Deletions cut 5 bases from V and 8 bases from J, with 15 bases between. The CDR3 extends over 12 amino acids. CDR1 and CDR2 (germline): SQVTM, ANQGSEA. The CDR3 region has the DNA TGCAGCGTTAGTCTGGGTTGGCTCGGCTACACCTTC. It yields the protein CSVSLGWLGYTF.

This clone has just a few counts. The chain combines TRBV7-2 with TRBJ1-1; D is perhaps TRBD1 (6 bases). The CDR3 is made up of 14 amino acids. V dropped 5 bases and J dropped 0 bases, with 10 bases sitting between them. Germline CDR1 reads SGHTA; CDR2 reads FQGNSA. CDR3 sequence (DNA): TGTGCCAGCAGCCAGGGACACCTGAACACTGAAGCTTTCTTT. It codes for CASSQGHLNTEAFF.

V is TRBV14 and J is TRBJ2-4, with 7 bases identical to TRBD2. V trimming: 3 bases; J trimming: 7 bases; junction bases outside the gene matches: 9. The germline CDR1 and CDR2 sequences are SGHDN and FVKESK. This CDR3 contains 15 residues. The CDR3 bases are TGTGCCAGCAGCCAGAGCGGGGCCGGGTGGAACATTCAGTACTTC. Its translation is CASSQSGAGWNIQYF.

V and J are TRBV30 and TRBJ2-5, with a weak D call TRBD2 (6 bases). The CDR3 has 11 residues. CDR1 is GTSNPN, CDR2 SVGIG, per germline (reference sequence). V lost 3 bases and J 7 bases, leaving 9 bases between the germline ends. The CDR3 bases are TGTGCCTGGAGCTCCGGGGGGACCCAGTACTTC. Amino acid sequence: CAWSSGGTQYF.

This chain joins TRBV19 and TRBJ1-5; 9 bases are a match to TRBD1. The CDR3 extends over 15 amino acids. Germline lookup yields CDR1 LNHDA and CDR2 SQIVND (reference sequence). After removal of 5 bases from V and 7 bases from J, the junction contained 9 bases not matched to a gene. In DNA, the CDR3 is TGTGCCAGTAGTCGAGAGGACAGGGGAATCCAGCCCCAGCATTTT. Protein product: CASSREDRGIQPQHF.

The chain recombines TRBV2 with TRBJ2-7; the match to TRBD2 covers 14 bases. V dropped 6 bases and J dropped 4; count of bases not matched to a gene: 5. The CDR3 contains 15 residues. Germline CDR1 reads SNHLY; CDR2 reads FYNNEI. CDR3 sequence: CASRPGLAGAYEQYF. The CDR3 coding sequence is TGTGCCAGCAGGCCGGGACTAGCGGGGGCTTACGAGCAGTACTTC.

This clone was counted a few times. The chain joins TRBV27 to TRBJ1-2; 8 bases agree with TRBD1. Germline values: CDR1 MNHEY, CDR2 SMNVEV (reference sequence). There are 17 residues in the CDR3. With 4 bases clipped from V and 5 bases from J, the junction kept 15 bases outside the gene matches. The CDR3 loop reads CASSSTITGTGIYGYTF. For the CDR3, the DNA is TGTGCCAGCAGTTCAACAATAACCGGGACAGGAATATATGGCTACACCTTC.

Notes on this clone: The sample carries other DNA sequences with the same CDR3. The genes are TRBV20-1 and TRBJ1-1; D is unclear. This CDR3 is built from 10 residues. V shed 6 bases and J shed 2 bases, with 4 bases lying between them. Germline CDR1 DFQATT, CDR2 SNEGSKA (reference sequence). The CDR3 DNA sequence: TGCAGTGCGAGTAACACTGAAGCTTTCTTT. This sequence encodes CSASNTEAFF.

In this sample, this clone turned up a few times. J is TRBJ1-5 and V is TRBV6-1; D perhaps matches TRBD1 (5 bases). Deletions cut 4 bases from V and 6 bases from J, with 10 bases between. The CDR3 contains 13 residues. Looked up from germline, CDR1 is MNHNS and CDR2 is SASEGT. The DNA of the CDR3 is TGTGCCAGCAGTGGACAGCTCAGTCAGCCCCAGCATTTT. It codes for CASSGQLSQPQHF.

This clone was seen more than once but under ten times. The chain recombines TRBV7-2 with TRBJ2-5, with 8 bases fitting TRBD2. There are 15 residues in the CDR3. J gave up 7 bases and V 5 bases, and 12 bases lay outside the gene matches. CDR1 SGHTA and CDR2 FQGNSA come from the germline V gene. CDR3 residues: CASSPQDGLAGTQYF. CDR3 DNA sequence: TGTGCCAGCAGCCCCCAAGATGGACTAGCCGGGACCCAGTACTTC.

This chain uses TRBV9 with TRBJ1-2; D is possibly TRBD1 (5 bases). Trimming removed 4 bases at V and 8 bases at J, with 18 bases between. Germline assignment: CDR1 SGDLS and CDR2 YYNGEE. The CDR3 totals 14 residues. The CDR3 nucleotides are TGTGCCAGCAGCTACGGGGACTCGCTTAGGGGCTACACCTTC. The encoded protein is CASSYGDSLRGYTF.